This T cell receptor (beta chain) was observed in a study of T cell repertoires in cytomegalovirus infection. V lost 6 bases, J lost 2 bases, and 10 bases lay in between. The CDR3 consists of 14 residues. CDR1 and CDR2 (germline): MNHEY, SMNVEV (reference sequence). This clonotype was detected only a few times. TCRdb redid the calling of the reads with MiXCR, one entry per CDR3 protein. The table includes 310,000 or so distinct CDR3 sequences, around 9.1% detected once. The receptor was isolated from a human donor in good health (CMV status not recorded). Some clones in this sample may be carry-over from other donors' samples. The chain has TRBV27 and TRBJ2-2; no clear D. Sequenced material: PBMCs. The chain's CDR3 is CASSMTINTGELFF. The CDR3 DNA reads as TGTGCCAGCAGCATGACGATAAACACCGGGGAGCTGTTTTTT.